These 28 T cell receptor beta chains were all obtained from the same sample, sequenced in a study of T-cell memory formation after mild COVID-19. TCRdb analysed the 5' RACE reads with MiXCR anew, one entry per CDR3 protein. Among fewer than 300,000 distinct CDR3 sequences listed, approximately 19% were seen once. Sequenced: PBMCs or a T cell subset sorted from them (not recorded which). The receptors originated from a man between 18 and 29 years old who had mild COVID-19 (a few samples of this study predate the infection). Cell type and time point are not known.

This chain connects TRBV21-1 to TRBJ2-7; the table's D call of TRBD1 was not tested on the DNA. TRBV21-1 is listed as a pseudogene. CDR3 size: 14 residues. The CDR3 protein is CASSKSRGAGEQYV. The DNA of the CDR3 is TGTGCCAGCAGCAAATCTCGGGGGGCGGGCGAGCAGTACGTC.

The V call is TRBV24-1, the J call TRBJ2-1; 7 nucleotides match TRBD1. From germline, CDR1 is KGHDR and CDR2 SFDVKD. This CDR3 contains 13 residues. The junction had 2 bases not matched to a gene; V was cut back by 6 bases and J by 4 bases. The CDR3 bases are TGTGCCACCAGTCAGGACAGGTACAATGAGCAGTTCTTC. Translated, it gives CATSQDRYNEQFF.

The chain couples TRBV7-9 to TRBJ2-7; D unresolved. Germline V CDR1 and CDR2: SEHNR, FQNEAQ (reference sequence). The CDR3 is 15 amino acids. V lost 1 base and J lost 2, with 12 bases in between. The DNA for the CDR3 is TGTGCCAGCAGCTTAGAGTCGACGGCCACCTACGAGCAGTACTTC. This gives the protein CASSLESTATYEQYF. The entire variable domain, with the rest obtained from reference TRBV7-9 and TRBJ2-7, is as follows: DTGVSQNPRHKITKRGQNVTFRCDPISEHNRLYWYRQTLGQGPEFLTYFQNEAQLEKSRLLSDRFSAERPKGSFSTLEIQRTEQGDSAMYLCASSLESTATYEQYFGPGTRLTVT.

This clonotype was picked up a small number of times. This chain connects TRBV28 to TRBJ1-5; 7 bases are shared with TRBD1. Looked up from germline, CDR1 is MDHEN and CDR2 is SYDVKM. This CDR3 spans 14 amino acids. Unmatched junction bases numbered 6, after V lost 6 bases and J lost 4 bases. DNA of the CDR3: TGTGCCAGCAGGGGGGACAGAGGGAATCAGCCCCAGCATTTT. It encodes CASRGDRGNQPQHF. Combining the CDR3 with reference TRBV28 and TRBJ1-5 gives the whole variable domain DVKVTQSSRYLVKRTGEKVFLECVQDMDHENMFWYRQDPGLGLRLIYFSYDVKMKEKGDIPEGYSVSREKKERFSLILESASTNQTSMYLCASRGDRGNQPQHFGDGTRLSIL.

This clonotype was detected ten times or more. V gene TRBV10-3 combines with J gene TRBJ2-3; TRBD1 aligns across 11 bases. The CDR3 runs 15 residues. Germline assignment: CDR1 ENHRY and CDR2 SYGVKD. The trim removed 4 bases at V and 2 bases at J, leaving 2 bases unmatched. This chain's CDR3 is CAISADRGPTDTQYF. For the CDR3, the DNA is TGTGCCATCAGTGCGGACAGGGGGCCCACAGATACGCAGTATTTT.

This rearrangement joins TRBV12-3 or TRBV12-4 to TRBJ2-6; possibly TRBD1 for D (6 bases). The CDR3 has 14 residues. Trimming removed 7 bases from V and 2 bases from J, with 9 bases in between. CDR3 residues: CASTNRAGANVLTF. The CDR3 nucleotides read TGTGCCAGCACTAACAGGGCTGGGGCCAACGTCCTGACTTTC.

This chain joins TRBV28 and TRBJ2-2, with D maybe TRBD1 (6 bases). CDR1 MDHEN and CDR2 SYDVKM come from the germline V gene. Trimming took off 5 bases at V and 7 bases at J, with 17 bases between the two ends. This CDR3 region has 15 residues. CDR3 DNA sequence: TGTGCCAGCAGTCCGAGGACAGTCAAGAGCGGGGAGCTGTTTTTT. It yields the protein CASSPRTVKSGELFF.

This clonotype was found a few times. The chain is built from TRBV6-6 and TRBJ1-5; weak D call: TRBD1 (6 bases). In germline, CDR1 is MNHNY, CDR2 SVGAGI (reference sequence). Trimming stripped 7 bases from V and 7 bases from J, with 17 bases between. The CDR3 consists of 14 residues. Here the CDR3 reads CASTVGGRGQPQHF. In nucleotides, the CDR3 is TGTGCCAGCACCGTAGGGGGTCGCGGACAGCCCCAGCATTTT.

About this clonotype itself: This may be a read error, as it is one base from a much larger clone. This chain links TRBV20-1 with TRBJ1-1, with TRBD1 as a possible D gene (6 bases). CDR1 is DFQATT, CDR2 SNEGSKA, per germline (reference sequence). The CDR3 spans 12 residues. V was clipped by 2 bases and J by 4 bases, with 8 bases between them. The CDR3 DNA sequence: TGCAGTGCTAGACAGGGGAGCACTGAAGCTTTCTTT. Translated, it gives CSARQGSTEAFF.

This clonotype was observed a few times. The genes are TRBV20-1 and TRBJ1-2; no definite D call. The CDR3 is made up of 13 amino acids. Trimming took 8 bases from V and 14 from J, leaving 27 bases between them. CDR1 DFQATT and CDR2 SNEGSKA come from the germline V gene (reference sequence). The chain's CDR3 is CSPRGHGTMSGTF. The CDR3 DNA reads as TGCAGTCCGAGAGGTCACGGAACTATGTCTGGGACCTTC.

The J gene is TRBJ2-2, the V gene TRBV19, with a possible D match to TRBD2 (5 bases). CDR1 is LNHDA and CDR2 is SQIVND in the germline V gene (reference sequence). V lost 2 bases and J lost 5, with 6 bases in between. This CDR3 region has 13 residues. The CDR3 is CASSISGTGELFF. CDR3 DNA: TGTGCCAGTAGTATATCGGGGACCGGGGAGCTGTTTTTT.

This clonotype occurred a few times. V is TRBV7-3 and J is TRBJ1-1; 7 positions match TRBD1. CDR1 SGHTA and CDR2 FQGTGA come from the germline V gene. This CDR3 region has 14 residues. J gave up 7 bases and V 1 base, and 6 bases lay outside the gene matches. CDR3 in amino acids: CASSLISGGGEAFF. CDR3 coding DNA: TGTGCCAGCAGCTTAATTTCAGGGGGTGGTGAAGCTTTCTTT.

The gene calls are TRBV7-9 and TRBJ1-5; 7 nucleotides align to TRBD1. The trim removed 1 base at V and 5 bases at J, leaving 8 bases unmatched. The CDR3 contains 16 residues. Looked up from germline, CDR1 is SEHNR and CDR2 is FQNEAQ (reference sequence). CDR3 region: CASSLVQTGFDQPQHF. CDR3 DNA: TGTGCCAGCAGCTTAGTGCAGACAGGGTTTGATCAGCCCCAGCATTTT.

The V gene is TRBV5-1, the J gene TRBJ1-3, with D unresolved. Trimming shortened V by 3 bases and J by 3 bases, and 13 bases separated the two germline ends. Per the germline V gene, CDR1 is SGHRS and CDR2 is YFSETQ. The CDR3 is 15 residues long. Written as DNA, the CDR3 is TGCGCCAGCAGCTCAGAGGGTATTGGTGGAAACACCATATATTTT. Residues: CASSSEGIGGNTIYF.

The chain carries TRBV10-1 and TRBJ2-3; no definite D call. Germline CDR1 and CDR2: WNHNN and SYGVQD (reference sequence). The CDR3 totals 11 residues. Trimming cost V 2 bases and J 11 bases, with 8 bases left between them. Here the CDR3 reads CASSEAYLQYF. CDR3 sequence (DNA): TGCGCCAGCAGTGAGGCCTATTTGCAGTATTTT.

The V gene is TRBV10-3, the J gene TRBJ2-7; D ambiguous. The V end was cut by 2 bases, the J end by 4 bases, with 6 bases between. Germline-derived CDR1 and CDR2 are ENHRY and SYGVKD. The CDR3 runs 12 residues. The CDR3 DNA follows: TGTGCCATCAGTGAGCCCCCTTACGAGCAGTACTTC. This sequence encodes CAISEPPYEQYF.

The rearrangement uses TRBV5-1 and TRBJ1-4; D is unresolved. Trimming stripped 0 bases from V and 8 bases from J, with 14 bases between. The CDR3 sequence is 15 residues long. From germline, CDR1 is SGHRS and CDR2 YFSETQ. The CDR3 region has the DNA TGCGCCAGCAGCTTGGGTTGGTCGGAGGGCGAAAAACTGTTTTTT. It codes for CASSLGWSEGEKLFF. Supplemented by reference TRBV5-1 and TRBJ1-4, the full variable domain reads KAGVTQTPRYLIKTRGQQVTLSCSPISGHRSVSWYQQTPGQGLQFLFEYFSETQRNKGNFPGRFSGRQFSNSRSEMNVSTLELGDSALYLCASSLGWSEGEKLFFGSGTQLSVL.

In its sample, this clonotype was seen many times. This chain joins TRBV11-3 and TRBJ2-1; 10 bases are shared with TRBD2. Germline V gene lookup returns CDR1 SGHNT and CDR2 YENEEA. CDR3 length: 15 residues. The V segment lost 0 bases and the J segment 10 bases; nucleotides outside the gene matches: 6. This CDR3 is CASSLDPVTSGEQFF. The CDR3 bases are TGTGCCAGCAGCTTAGACCCGGTGACTAGCGGGGAGCAGTTCTTC.

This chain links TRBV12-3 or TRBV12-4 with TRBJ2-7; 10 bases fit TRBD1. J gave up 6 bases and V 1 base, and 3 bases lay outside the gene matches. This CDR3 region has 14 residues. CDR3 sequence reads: CASSLVGTGVEQYF. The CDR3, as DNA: TGTGCCAGCAGTTTAGTGGGGACAGGGGTCGAGCAGTACTTC.

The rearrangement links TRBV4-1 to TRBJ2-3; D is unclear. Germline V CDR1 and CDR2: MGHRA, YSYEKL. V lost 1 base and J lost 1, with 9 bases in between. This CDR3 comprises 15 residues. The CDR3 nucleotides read TGCGCCAGCAGCCAAGGTGGTCCCGGCACAGATACGCAGTATTTT. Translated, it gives CASSQGGPGTDTQYF.

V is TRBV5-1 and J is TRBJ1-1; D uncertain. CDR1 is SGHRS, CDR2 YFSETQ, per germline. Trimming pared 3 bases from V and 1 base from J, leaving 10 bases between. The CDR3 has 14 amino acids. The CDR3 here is CASSWTGKNTEAFF. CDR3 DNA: TGCGCCAGCAGCTGGACGGGTAAGAACACTGAAGCTTTCTTT.

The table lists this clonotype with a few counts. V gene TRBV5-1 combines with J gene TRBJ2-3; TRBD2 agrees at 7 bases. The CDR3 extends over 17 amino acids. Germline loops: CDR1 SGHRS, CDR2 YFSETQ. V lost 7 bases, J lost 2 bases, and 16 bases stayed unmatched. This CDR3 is CASGPEDQRDLTDTQYF. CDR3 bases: TGCGCCAGCGGACCCGAGGACCAGCGGGACCTCACAGATACGCAGTATTTT.

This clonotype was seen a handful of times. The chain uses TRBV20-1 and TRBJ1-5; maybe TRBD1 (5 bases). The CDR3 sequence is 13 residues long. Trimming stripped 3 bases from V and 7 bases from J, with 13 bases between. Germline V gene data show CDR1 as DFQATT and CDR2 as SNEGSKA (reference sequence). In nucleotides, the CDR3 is TGCAGTGCTAGTAGCAGGGTTGGGCAGCCCCAGCATTTT. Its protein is CSASSRVGQPQHF.

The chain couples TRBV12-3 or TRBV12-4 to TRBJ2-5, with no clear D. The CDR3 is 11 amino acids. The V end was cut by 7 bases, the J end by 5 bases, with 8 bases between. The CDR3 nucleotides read TGTGCCAGCACCCAAGGGGAGACCCAGTACTTC. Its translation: CASTQGETQYF.

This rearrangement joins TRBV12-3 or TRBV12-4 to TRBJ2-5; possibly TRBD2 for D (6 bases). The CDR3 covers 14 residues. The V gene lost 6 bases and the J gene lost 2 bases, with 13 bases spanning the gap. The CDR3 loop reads CASSHGLKQETQYF. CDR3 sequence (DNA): TGTGCCAGCAGCCACGGACTAAAACAAGAGACCCAGTACTTC.

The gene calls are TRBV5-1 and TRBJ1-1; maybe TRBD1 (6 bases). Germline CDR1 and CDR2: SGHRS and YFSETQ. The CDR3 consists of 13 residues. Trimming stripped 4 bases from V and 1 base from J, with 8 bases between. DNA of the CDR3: TGCGCCAGCAGCCAGGGGAAGAACACTGAAGCTTTCTTT. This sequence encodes CASSQGKNTEAFF.

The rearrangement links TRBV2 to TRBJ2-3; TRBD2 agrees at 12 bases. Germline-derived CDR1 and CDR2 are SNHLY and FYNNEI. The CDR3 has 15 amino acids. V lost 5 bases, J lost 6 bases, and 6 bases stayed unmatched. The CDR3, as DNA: TGTGCCAGCAGTCTACTAGCGGGGGGCGGGGATACGCAGTATTTT. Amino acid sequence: CASSLLAGGGDTQYF. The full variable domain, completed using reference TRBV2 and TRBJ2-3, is EPEVTQTPSHQVTQMGQEVILRCVPISNHLYFYWYRQILGQKVEFLVSFYNNEISEKSEIFDDQFSVERPDGSNFTLKIRSTKLEDSAMYFCASSLLAGGGDTQYFGPGTRLTVL.

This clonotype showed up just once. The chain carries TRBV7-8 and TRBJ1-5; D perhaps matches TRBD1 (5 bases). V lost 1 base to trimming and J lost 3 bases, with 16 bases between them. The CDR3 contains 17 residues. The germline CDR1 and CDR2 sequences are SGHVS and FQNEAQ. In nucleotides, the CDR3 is TGTGCCAGCAGCTTAGTACCACAGGTTTTTATCAATCAGCCCCAGCATTTT. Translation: CASSLVPQVFINQPQHF.